This T cell receptor beta chain was found in a study of cytomegalovirus exposure and HLA in healthy donors. Study-wide context: Researchers found that more than 70% of some 400 genotyped donors fell within the Caucasian-associated ancestry cluster.

PCR was performed using 60 Vbeta and 13 Jbeta primers. The repertoire was sequenced with immunoSEQ multiplex PCR; TCRdb's copy has only in-frame clones and lacks some. The data show around 150,000 clones, and the top ten clones hold over 1%. This CDR3 has 13 residues. Looked up from germline, CDR1 is SNHLY and CDR2 is FYNNEI. Trimming left V 5 bases short and J 6 bases short, with 11 bases between. A remark on this clone: Its antigen is undetermined.

Whole-study results and caveats: TCR beta V- and J-gene trimming was later associated with a missense DCLRE1C variant.

Healthy individuals who donated bone marrow served as the donors. The chain links TRBV2 to TRBJ1-5; D gene uncertain. The sample taken for sequencing was PBMCs. This receptor was obtained from a woman between 55 and 75 years old in good health and CMV-seronegative. The CDR3 DNA is TGTGCCAGCAGTTACGTAGAGTCTCAGCCCCAGCATTTT. Protein: CASSYVESQPQHF.